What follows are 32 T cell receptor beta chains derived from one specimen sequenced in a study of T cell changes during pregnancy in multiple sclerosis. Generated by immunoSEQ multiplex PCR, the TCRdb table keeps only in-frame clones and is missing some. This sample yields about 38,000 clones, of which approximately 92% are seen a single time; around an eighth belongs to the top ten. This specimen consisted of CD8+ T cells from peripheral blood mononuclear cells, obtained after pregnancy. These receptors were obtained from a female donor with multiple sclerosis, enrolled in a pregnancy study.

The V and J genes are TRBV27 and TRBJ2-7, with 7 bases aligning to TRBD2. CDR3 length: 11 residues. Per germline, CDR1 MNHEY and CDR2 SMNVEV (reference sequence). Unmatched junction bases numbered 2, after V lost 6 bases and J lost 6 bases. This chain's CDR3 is CASRSGGEQYF. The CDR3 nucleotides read TGTGCCAGCAGGTCGGGGGGCGAGCAGTACTTC.

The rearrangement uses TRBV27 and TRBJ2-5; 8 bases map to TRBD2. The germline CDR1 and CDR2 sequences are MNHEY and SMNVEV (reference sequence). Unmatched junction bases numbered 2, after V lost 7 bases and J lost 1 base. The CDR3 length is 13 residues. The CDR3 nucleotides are TGTGCCAGCATCGGGGGGGCCCAAGAGACCCAGTACTTC. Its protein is CASIGGAQETQYF.

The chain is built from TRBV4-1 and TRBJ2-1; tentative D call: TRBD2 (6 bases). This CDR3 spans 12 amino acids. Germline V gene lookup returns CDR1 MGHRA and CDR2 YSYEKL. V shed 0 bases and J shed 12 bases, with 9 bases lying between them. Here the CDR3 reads CASSQDGRLQFF. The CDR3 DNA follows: TGCGCCAGCAGCCAAGATGGGAGGTTGCAGTTCTTC.

In nucleotides, the CDR3 is TGTGCCAGCAGTGACGACAGGGGTCTTTGGGGCGATCAGCCCCAGCATTTT. This codes for CASSDDRGLWGDQPQHF. The rearrangement links TRBV6-1 to TRBJ1-5; TRBD1 matches 8 bases. Germline V lookup: CDR1 MNHNS, CDR2 SASEGT. The CDR3 runs to 17 residues. V was pared by 3 bases and J by 5 bases, with 12 bases of the junction left unmatched.

CDR3 coding DNA: TGTGCCAGCAGTGTTGATAGTGAGGTGGGGCACACCGGGGAGCTGTTTTTT. Amino acid sequence: CASSVDSEVGHTGELFF. The chain joins TRBV2 to TRBJ2-2; a weak D match, TRBD1 (5 bases). V was cut by 4 bases and J by 3 bases, with 18 bases left in between. This CDR3 contains 17 residues. Germline-derived CDR1 and CDR2 are SNHLY and FYNNEI.

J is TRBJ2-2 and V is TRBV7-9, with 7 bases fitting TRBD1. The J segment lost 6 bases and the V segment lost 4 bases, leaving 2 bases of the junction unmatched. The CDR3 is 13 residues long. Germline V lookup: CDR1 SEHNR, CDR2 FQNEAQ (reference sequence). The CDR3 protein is CASSSTGPGELFF. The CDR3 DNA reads TGTGCCAGCAGCTCGACAGGGCCCGGGGAGCTGTTTTTT.

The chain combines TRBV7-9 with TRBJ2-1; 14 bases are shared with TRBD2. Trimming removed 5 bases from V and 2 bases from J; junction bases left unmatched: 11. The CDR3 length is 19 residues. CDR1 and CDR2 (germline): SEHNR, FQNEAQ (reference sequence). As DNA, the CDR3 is TGTGCCAGCAGCACCCGACTAGCGGGAGGGAGGAGAGCCTACAATGAGCAGTTCTTC. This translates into CASSTRLAGGRRAYNEQFF.

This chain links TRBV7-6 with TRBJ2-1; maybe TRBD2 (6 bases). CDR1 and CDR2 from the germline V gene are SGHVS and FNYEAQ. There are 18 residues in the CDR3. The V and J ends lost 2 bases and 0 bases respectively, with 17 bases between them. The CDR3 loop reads CASSLKGREPSSYNEQFF. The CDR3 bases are TGTGCCAGCAGCTTAAAAGGCCGGGAGCCGAGCTCCTACAATGAGCAGTTCTTC. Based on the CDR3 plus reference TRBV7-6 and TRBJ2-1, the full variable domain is GAGVSQSPRYKVTKRGQDVALRCDPISGHVSLYWYRQALGQGPEFLTYFNYEAQQDKSGLPNDRFSAERPEGSISTLTIQRTEQRDSAMYRCASSLKGREPSSYNEQFFGPGTRLTVL.

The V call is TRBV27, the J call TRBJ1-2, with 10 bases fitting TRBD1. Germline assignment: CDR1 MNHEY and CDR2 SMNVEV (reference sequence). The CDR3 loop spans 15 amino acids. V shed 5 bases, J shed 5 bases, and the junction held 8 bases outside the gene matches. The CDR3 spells CASSTTGGAPYGYTF. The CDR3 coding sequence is TGTGCCAGCAGTACGACAGGGGGCGCGCCTTATGGCTACACCTTC.

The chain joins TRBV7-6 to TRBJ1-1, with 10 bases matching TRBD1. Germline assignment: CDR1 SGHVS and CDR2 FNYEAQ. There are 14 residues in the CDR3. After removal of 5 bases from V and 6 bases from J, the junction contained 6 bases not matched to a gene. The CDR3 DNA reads TGTGCCAGCAGCCCCAGGACAGGGGGGCCTGAAGCTTTCTTT. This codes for CASSPRTGGPEAFF.

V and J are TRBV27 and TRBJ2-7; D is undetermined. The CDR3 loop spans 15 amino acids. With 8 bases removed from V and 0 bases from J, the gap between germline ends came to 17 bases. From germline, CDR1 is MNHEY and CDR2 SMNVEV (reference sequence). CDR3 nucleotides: TGTGCCAGCCGCAAGAATTCAGGCGACTCCTACGAGCAGTACTTC. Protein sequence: CASRKNSGDSYEQYF.

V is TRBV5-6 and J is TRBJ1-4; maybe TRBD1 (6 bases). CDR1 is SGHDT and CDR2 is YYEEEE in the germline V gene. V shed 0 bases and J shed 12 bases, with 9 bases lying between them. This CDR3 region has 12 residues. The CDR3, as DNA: TGTGCCAGCAGCTTGGAGGGACATCAACTGTTTTTT. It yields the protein CASSLEGHQLFF.

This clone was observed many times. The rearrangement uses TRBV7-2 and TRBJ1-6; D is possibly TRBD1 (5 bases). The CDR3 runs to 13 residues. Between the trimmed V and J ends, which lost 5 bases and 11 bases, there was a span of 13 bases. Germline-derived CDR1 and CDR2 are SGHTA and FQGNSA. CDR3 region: CASSLRARPPLHF. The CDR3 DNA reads TGTGCCAGCAGCCTCAGGGCACGCCCACCCCTCCACTTT.

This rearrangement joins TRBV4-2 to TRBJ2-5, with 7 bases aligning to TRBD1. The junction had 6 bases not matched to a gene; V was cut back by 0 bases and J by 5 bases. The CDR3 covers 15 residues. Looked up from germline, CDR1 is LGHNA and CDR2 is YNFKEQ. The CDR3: CASSQDSVTGETQYF. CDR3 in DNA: TGTGCCAGCAGCCAAGATAGTGTGACAGGGGAGACCCAGTACTTC.

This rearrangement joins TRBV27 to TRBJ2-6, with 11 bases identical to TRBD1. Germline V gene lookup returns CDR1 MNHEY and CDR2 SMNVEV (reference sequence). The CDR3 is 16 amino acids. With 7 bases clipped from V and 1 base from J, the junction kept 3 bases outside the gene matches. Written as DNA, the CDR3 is TGTGCCAGCACCGGGACAGGGGGGTCTGGGGCCAACGTCCTGACTTTC. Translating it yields CASTGTGGSGANVLTF.

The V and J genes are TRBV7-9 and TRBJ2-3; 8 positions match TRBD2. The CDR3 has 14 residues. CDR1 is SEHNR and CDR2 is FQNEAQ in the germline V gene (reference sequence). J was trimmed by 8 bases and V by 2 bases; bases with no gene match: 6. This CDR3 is CASSLSTGGGTQYF. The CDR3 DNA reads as TGTGCCAGCAGCTTATCTACGGGGGGGGGTACGCAGTATTTT.

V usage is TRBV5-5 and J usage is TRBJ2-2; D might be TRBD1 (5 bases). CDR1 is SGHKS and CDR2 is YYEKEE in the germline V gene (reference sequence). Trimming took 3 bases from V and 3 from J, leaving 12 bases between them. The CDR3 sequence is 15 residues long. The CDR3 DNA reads TGTGCCAGCAGCTCGGACACCCTGGACACCGGGGAGCTGTTTTTT. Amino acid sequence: CASSSDTLDTGELFF.

The CDR3 DNA reads TGTGCCAGCGGACTCCTAGCGGGGGAGCAGTACTTC. It yields the protein CASGLLAGEQYF. This sequence joins TRBV5-4 and TRBJ2-7; TRBD2 aligns across 9 bases. This CDR3 has 12 amino acids. V shed 7 bases and J 7 bases; nucleotides not matched to a gene: 6. Germline CDR1 is SGHNT and CDR2 is YYREEE (reference sequence).

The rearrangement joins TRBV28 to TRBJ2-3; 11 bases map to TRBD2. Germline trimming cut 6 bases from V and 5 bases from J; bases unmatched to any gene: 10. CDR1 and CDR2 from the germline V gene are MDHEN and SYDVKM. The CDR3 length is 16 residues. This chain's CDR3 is CASSLLSGRAKDTQYF. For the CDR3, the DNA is TGTGCCAGCAGCCTTCTTAGCGGGAGGGCCAAAGATACGCAGTATTTT.

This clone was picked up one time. The CDR3 bases are TGTGCCAGCAGAACCACTAGCACAAACACCGGGGAGCTGTTTTTT. This codes for CASRTTSTNTGELFF. The J gene is TRBJ2-2, the V gene TRBV7-9; weak D call: TRBD2 (6 bases). This CDR3 contains 15 residues. CDR1 is SEHNR and CDR2 is FQNEAQ in the germline V gene (reference sequence). Trimming pared 6 bases from V and 2 bases from J, leaving 13 bases between.

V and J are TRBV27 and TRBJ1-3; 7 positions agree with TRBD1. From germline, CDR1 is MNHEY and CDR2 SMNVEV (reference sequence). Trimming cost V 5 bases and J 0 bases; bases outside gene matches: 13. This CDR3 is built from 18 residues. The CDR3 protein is CASSPFGDRVSSGNTIYF. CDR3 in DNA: TGTGCCAGCAGTCCCTTTGGTGACAGGGTGTCCTCTGGAAACACCATATATTTT.

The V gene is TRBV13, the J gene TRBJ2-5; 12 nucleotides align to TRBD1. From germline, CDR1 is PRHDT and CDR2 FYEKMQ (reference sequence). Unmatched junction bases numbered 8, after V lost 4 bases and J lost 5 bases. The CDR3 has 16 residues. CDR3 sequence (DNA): TGTGCCAGCAGCTACAGGGGACAGGGGGCGCGGGAGACCCAGTACTTC. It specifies CASSYRGQGARETQYF.

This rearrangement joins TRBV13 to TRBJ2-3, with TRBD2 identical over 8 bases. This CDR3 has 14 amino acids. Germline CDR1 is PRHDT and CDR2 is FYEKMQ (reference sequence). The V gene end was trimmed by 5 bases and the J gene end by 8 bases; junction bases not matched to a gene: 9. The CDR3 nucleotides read TGTGCCAGCAGCCCTCGGGGGGGGGCTTTTACGCAGTATTTT. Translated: CASSPRGGAFTQYF.

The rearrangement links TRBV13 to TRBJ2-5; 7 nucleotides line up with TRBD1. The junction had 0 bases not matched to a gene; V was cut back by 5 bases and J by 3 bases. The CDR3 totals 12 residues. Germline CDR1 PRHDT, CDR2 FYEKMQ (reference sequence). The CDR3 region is CASSQGEETQYF. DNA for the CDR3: TGTGCCAGCAGCCAGGGGGAAGAGACCCAGTACTTC. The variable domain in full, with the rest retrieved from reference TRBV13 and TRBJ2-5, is AAGVIQSPRHLIKEKRETATLKCYPIPRHDTVYWYQQGPGQDPQFLISFYEKMQSDKGSIPDRFSAQQFSDYHSELNMSSLELGDSALYFCASSQGEETQYFGPGTRLLVL.

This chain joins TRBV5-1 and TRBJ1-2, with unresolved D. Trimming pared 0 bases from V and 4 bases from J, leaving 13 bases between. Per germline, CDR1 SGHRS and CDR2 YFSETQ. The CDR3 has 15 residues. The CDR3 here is CASSLESGSGYGYTF. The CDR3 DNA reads TGCGCCAGCAGCTTGGAGTCCGGGTCTGGCTATGGCTACACCTTC.

CDR3 in DNA: TGTGCCAGCAGCCTAGGGGTGGGGTATCAGCCCCAGCATTTT. This encodes CASSLGVGYQPQHF. The chain carries TRBV28 and TRBJ1-5; possibly TRBD1 for D (5 bases). Trimming took 6 bases from V and 5 from J, leaving 14 bases between them. Looked up from germline, CDR1 is MDHEN and CDR2 is SYDVKM. The CDR3 totals 14 residues.

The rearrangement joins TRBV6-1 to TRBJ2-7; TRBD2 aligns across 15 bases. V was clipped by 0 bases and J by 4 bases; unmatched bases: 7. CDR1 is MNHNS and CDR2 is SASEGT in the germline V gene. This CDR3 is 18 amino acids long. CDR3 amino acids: CASSEAPWTSGRAYEQYF. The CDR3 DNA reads TGTGCCAGCAGTGAAGCCCCTTGGACTAGCGGGAGGGCGTACGAGCAGTACTTC.

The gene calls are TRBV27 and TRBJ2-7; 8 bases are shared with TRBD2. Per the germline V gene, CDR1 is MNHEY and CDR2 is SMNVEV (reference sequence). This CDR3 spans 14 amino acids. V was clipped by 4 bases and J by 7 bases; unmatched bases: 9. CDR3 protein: CASSSTGTRIEQYF. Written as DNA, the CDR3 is TGTGCCAGCAGTTCCACCGGGACTAGGATAGAGCAGTACTTC.

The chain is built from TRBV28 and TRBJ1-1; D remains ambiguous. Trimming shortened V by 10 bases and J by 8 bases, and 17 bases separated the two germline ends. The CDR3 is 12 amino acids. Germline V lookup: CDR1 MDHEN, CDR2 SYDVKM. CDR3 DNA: TGTGCCACCACTAGCGGGCTTAAAGAAGCTTTCTTT. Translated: CATTSGLKEAFF.

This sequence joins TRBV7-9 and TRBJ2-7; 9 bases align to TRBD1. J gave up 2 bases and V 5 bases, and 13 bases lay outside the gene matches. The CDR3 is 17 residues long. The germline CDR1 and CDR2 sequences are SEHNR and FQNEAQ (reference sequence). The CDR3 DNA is TGTGCCAGCAGCGAACCGGGACAGGGTCGAGGGACCTACGAGCAGTACTTC. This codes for CASSEPGQGRGTYEQYF.

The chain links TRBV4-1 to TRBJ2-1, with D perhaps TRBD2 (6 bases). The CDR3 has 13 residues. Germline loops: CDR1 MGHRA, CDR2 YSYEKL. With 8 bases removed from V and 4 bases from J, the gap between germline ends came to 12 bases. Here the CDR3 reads CASGAGLYNEQFF. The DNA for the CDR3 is TGCGCCAGCGGAGCGGGTCTATACAATGAGCAGTTCTTC.

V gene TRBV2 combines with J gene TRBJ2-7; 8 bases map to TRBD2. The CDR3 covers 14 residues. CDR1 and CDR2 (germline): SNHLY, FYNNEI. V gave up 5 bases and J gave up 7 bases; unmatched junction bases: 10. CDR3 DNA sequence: TGTGCCAGCAGTCCGGGACTAGTCGTGTGGGAGCAGTACTTC. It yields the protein CASSPGLVVWEQYF.